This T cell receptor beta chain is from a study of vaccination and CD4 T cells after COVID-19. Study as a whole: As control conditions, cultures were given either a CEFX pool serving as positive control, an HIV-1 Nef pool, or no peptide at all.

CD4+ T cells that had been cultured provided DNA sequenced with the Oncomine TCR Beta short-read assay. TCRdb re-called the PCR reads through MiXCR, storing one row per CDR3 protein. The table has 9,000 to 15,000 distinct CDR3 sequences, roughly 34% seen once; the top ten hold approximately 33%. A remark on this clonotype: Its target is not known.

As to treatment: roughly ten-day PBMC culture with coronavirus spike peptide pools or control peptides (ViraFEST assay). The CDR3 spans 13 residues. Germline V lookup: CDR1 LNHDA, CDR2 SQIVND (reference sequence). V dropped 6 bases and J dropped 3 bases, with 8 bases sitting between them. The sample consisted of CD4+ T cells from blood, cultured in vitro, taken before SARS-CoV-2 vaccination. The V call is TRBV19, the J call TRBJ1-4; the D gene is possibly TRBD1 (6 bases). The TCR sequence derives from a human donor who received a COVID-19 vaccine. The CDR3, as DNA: TGTGCCAGTAGCAGGGGAGCTAATGAAAAACTGTTTTTT. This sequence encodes CASSRGANEKLFF. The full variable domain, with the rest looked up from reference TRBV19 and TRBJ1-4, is DGGITQSPKYLFRKEGQNVTLSCEQNLNHDAMYWYRQDPGQGLRLIYYSQIVNDFQKGDIAEGYSVSREKKESFPLTVTSAQKNPTAFYLCASSRGANEKLFFGSGTQLSVL.